This TCR beta chain was sequenced for a study of T cell responses to AZD1222 COVID-19 vaccine. Notes on the study in general: A mostly white British donor set with more females was recruited, and clonal diversity was possibly underestimated.

The CDR3 spans 18 residues. Germline loops: CDR1 SGHTA, CDR2 FQGNSA. V lost 2 bases, J lost 1 base, and 20 bases lay in between. The repertoire was sequenced with immunoSEQ multiplex PCR; TCRdb's copy has only in-frame clones and lacks some. Among some 150,000 clones listed, approximately 89% were seen once. Details on this clone: What it binds is unknown.

This chain connects TRBV7-2 to TRBJ1-1; D uncertain. Sequences were derived from peripheral blood, sampled 28 days after the second AZD1222 dose. The receptor comes from an adult who received the AZD1222 COVID-19 vaccine. CDR3 sequence (DNA): TGTGCCAGCAGCTTAACGGTGGCGGATCCCCAATCGAACACTGAAGCTTTCTTT. Protein product: CASSLTVADPQSNTEAFF.